Following are 22 T cell receptor beta chains from one sample sequenced in a study of PD-1 blockade in classical Hodgkin lymphoma (dated by TCRdb to the early 2020s). This specimen's time point label, interpreted: cycle 4 day 1 (C4D1), after five to seven weeks of nivolumab. All trial patients had relapsed after autologous stem cell transplantation, with cohorts A, B and C differing in prior brentuximab vedotin exposure. Libraries came from the immunoSEQ multiplex PCR assay. Sourced from immuneACCESS, this table was stored by TCRdb with only in-frame sequences that have V and J called. A share of the clones is absent; for the studies checked, an unresolved V gene accounts for under half, and the remainder has no known explanation. This sample comprises tens of thousands of clones, about nine tenths of them detected only once. In total, the top ten clones hold approximately 2.9% of the sample. Sequenced here: peripheral blood mononuclear cells (PBMCs), sampled before the fourth cycle of nivolumab. These receptors all stem from a human donor with classical Hodgkin lymphoma.

The chain employs TRBV7-2 and TRBJ2-2; possible D gene TRBD2, 7 bases. Germline CDR1 is SGHTA and CDR2 is FQGNSA. The CDR3 runs 15 residues. Deletions cut 5 bases from V and 5 bases from J, with 15 bases between. This chain's CDR3 is CASSPLGGATGELFF. DNA of the CDR3: TGTGCCAGCAGCCCTTTGGGGGGGGCGACCGGGGAGCTGTTTTTT.

This clone was seen once. The chain uses TRBV7-3 and TRBJ2-3; 8 bases are a match to TRBD2. Germline CDR1 reads SGHTA; CDR2 reads FQGTGA. The CDR3 is 17 amino acids. The junction had 9 bases not matched to a gene; V was cut back by 1 base and J by 3 bases. CDR3 coding DNA: TGTGCCAGCAGCTTAAGGGGCGGGGGGCCCCCTACAGATACGCAGTATTTT. It is translated as CASSLRGGGPPTDTQYF.

CDR3 loop: CASDQGSEQYF. The CDR3 nucleotides read TGTGCCAGCGATCAGGGTTCCGAGCAGTACTTC. The V call is TRBV7-2, the J call TRBJ2-7; maybe TRBD1 (5 bases). Germline lookup yields CDR1 SGHTA and CDR2 FQGNSA. This CDR3 region has 11 residues. V was cut by 8 bases and J by 6 bases, with 11 bases left in between.

This clone was found a few times. The chain recombines TRBV30 with TRBJ1-2, with 7 bases that match TRBD1. The trim removed 5 bases at V and 2 bases at J, leaving 2 bases unmatched. There are 12 residues in the CDR3. Germline V gene data show CDR1 as GTSNPN and CDR2 as SVGIG (reference sequence). For the CDR3, the DNA is TGTGCCTGGGGGACAGAAAACTATGGCTACACCTTC. Amino acids: CAWGTENYGYTF.

The gene calls are TRBV9 and TRBJ2-5; 10 bases agree with TRBD1. Near its end, the DNA agrees better with TRBJ2-7, so the J call may be wrong. This CDR3 has 14 amino acids. Germline V CDR1 and CDR2: SGDLS, YYNGEE. The CDR3 sequence is CASSSRDRGYEQYF. As DNA, the CDR3 is TGTGCCAGCAGCTCCCGGGACAGGGGCTACGAGCAGTACTTC.

The V gene is TRBV27, the J gene TRBJ1-2; 7 bases match TRBD1. This CDR3 region has 16 residues. Germline CDR1 MNHEY, CDR2 SMNVEV (reference sequence). The trim removed 0 bases at V and 4 bases at J, leaving 8 bases unmatched. The CDR3 nucleotides read TGTGCCAGCAGTTTATCGAGTTTGGCAGGGGGCTATGGCTACACCTTC. Its translation: CASSLSSLAGGYGYTF.

V is TRBV4-3 and J is TRBJ2-2, with unresolved D. The germline V gene has CDR1 LGHNA and CDR2 YSLEER. The CDR3 contains 13 residues. Trimming cost V 5 bases and J 5 bases, with 9 bases left between them. The CDR3 protein is CASSTRETGELFF. In DNA, the CDR3 is TGCGCCAGCAGCACCAGAGAGACCGGGGAGCTGTTTTTT.

This clone was detected a few times. This chain uses TRBV5-1 with TRBJ1-1, with D uncertain. Trimming removed 4 bases at V and 0 bases at J, with 4 bases between. Per germline, CDR1 SGHRS and CDR2 YFSETQ. The CDR3 contains 12 residues. Here the CDR3 DNA reads TGCGCCAGCAGCCGGGTGAACACTGAAGCTTTCTTT. Protein sequence: CASSRVNTEAFF.

The CDR3 DNA reads TGCGCCAGCAAGCCGGGACAGGGGCTATACGAGCAGTACTTC. Amino acids: CASKPGQGLYEQYF. This sequence joins TRBV10-2 and TRBJ2-7, with 10 bases aligning to TRBD1. CDR3 size: 14 residues. After removal of 7 bases from V and 4 bases from J, the junction contained 7 bases not matched to a gene. CDR1 is WSHSY, CDR2 SAAADI, per germline.

The chain joins TRBV27 to TRBJ2-1, with D perhaps matching TRBD1 or TRBD2 (5 bases each). CDR1 MNHEY and CDR2 SMNVEV come from the germline V gene (reference sequence). V was cut by 0 bases and J by 2 bases, with 8 bases left in between. CDR3 length: 15 residues. This CDR3 reads CASSLSGTPYNEQFF. CDR3 DNA: TGTGCCAGCAGTTTATCGGGGACGCCCTACAATGAGCAGTTCTTC.

V and J are TRBV6-6 and TRBJ2-1, with unresolved D. The length of the CDR3 is 13 residues. Between the trimmed V and J ends, which lost 5 bases and 2 bases, there was a span of 7 bases. The germline V gene has CDR1 MNHNY and CDR2 SVGAGI (reference sequence). CDR3 in amino acids: CASSLLPYNEQFF. Here the CDR3 DNA reads TGTGCCAGCAGTCTACTTCCCTACAATGAGCAGTTCTTC.

This chain links TRBV14 with TRBJ1-1; D is possibly TRBD1 (5 bases). Germline assignment: CDR1 SGHDN and CDR2 FVKESK. The CDR3 has 17 residues. Trimming took off 4 bases at V and 3 bases at J, with 21 bases between the two ends. The CDR3 sequence is CASSPRLLGLSDTEAFF. The DNA of the CDR3 is TGTGCCAGCAGCCCCCGGTTATTGGGACTCTCCGACACTGAAGCTTTCTTT.

The rearrangement uses TRBV5-1 and TRBJ1-6; TRBD1 is a possible D gene (6 bases). Trimming removed 0 bases from V and 0 bases from J, with 19 bases in between. The germline CDR1 and CDR2 sequences are SGHRS and YFSETQ. The CDR3 is 20 residues long. CDR3 amino acids: CASSLGIDDRTSSYNSPLHF. The CDR3 DNA follows: TGCGCCAGCAGCTTGGGTATTGACGACAGGACGAGCTCCTATAATTCACCCCTCCACTTT.

The chain couples TRBV28 to TRBJ1-5, with a possible D match to TRBD1 (6 bases). The CDR3 runs to 14 residues. Germline V lookup: CDR1 MDHEN, CDR2 SYDVKM. V dropped 6 bases and J dropped 7 bases, with 16 bases sitting between them. The CDR3 region is CASRVIQGRQPQHF. The CDR3 nucleotides are TGTGCCAGCAGAGTTATACAGGGTCGCCAGCCCCAGCATTTT.

V and J are TRBV7-9 and TRBJ1-2; TRBD1 might be the D (5 bases). CDR1 and CDR2 from the germline V gene are SEHNR and FQNEAQ (reference sequence). The CDR3 is made up of 15 amino acids. V gave up 1 base and J gave up 7 bases, with 16 bases separating them. In DNA, the CDR3 is TGTGCCAGCAGCTTAGTAGGGCAGGGAGCGGTTGGCTACACCTTC. Its translation: CASSLVGQGAVGYTF.

This chain connects TRBV7-8 to TRBJ1-2; D gene unclear. CDR3 length equals 14 residues. The germline V and J ends were trimmed by 2 bases and 4 bases, with 11 bases remaining between them. Germline assignment: CDR1 SGHVS and CDR2 FQNEAQ. The CDR3 DNA reads as TGTGCCAGCAGCTTAAACAAGGGTGCCTATGGCTACACCTTC. As protein: CASSLNKGAYGYTF. Based on the CDR3 plus reference TRBV7-8 and TRBJ1-2, the full variable domain is GAGVSQSPRYKVAKRGQDVALRCDPISGHVSLFWYQQALGQGPEFLTYFQNEAQLDKSGLPSDRFFAERPEGSVSTLKIQRTQQEDSAVYLCASSLNKGAYGYTFGSGTRLTVV.

This rearrangement joins TRBV30 to TRBJ2-5; D not certain. V was clipped by 0 bases and J by 5 bases, with 4 bases between them. This CDR3 has 11 amino acids. Germline V gene sequence: CDR1 GTSNPN, CDR2 SVGIG (reference sequence). The CDR3 bases are TGTGCCTGGAGTGTTTCGGAGACCCAGTACTTC. This gives the protein CAWSVSETQYF.

The chain couples TRBV13 to TRBJ2-3; D is unresolved. The ends were cut back, 2 bases at V and 0 bases at J, with 12 bases in the middle. Germline CDR1 reads PRHDT; CDR2 reads FYEKMQ (reference sequence). CDR3 size: 16 residues. This CDR3 is CASSLRSPASTDTQYF. Written as DNA, the CDR3 is TGTGCCAGCAGCTTACGCTCCCCGGCTAGCACAGATACGCAGTATTTT.

J is TRBJ2-2 and V is TRBV7-9; 8 bases align to TRBD2. This CDR3 region has 16 residues. The V gene's germline CDR1 is SEHNR and CDR2 FQNEAQ (reference sequence). J lost 7 bases, V lost 4 bases, and 11 bases had no gene match. The CDR3 DNA is TGTGCCAGCAGCTCGAACGGCGGGGGGCCCGGCGGGGAGCTGTTTTTT. Protein: CASSSNGGGPGGELFF.

The chain employs TRBV9 and TRBJ1-6, with unresolved D. Trimming took off 4 bases at V and 0 bases at J, with 23 bases between the two ends. This CDR3 has 20 amino acids. Germline CDR1 reads SGDLS; CDR2 reads YYNGEE. The CDR3 DNA reads TGTGCCAGCAGCCTCAGGACCCTAGACGGCTCGAGCTCCTATAATTCACCCCTCCACTTT. Its protein product is CASSLRTLDGSSSYNSPLHF.

V usage is TRBV9 and J usage is TRBJ2-1; TRBD1 aligns across 10 bases. This CDR3 is built from 15 residues. The germline gives CDR1 SGDLS, CDR2 YYNGEE. Trimming at V came to 4 bases and at J to 4 bases, leaving 5 bases not matched to a gene. As DNA, the CDR3 is TGTGCCAGCAGCATGACAGGGGGCGAGTACAATGAGCAGTTCTTC. It translates to CASSMTGGEYNEQFF.

This clone was seen more than once but under ten times. This chain uses TRBV27 with TRBJ1-6; D uncertain. Per germline, CDR1 MNHEY and CDR2 SMNVEV (reference sequence). Trimming removed 4 bases at V and 14 bases at J, with 15 bases between. The CDR3 runs to 13 residues. The CDR3 coding sequence is TGTGCCAGCAGTTACGGGCCGTCCATAACCCTCCACTTT. Translated, it gives CASSYGPSITLHF.